This TCR beta chain is from a study of T cell changes during pregnancy in multiple sclerosis. The repertoire was sequenced with immunoSEQ multiplex PCR; TCRdb's copy has only in-frame clones and lacks some. This table has around 40,000 clones, about 87% appearing once. The source of this sequence is a female donor with multiple sclerosis, enrolled in a pregnancy study. The source was CD4+ T cells from peripheral blood mononuclear cells, collected before pregnancy.

This chain's CDR3 is CASSLDRSQYSYNSPLHF. CDR3 bases: TGCGCCAGCAGCTTGGACAGGTCGCAGTACTCCTATAATTCACCCCTCCACTTT. V and J are TRBV5-1 and TRBJ1-6, with a tentative D call TRBD1 (5 bases). V was pared by 0 bases and J by 0 bases, with 13 bases between. This CDR3 contains 18 residues. In germline, CDR1 is SGHRS, CDR2 YFSETQ. The full variable domain, with the rest looked up from reference TRBV5-1 and TRBJ1-6, is KAGVTQTPRYLIKTRGQQVTLSCSPISGHRSVSWYQQTPGQGLQFLFEYFSETQRNKGNFPGRFSGRQFSNSRSEMNVSTLELGDSALYLCASSLDRSQYSYNSPLHFGNGTRLTVT.